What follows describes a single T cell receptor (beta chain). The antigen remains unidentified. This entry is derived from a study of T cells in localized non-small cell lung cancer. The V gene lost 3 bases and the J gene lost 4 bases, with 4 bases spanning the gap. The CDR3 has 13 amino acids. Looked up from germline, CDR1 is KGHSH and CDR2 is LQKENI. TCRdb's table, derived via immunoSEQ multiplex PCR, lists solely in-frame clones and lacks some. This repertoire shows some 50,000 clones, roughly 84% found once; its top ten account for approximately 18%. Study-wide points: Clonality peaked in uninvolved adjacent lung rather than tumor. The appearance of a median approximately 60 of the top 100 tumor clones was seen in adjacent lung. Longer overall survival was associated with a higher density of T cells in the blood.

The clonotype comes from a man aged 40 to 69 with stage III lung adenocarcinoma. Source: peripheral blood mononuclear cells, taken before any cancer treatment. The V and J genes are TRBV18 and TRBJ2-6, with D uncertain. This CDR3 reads CASSPSGANVLTF. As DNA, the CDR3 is TGTGCCAGCTCACCGTCGGGGGCCAACGTCCTGACTTTC.